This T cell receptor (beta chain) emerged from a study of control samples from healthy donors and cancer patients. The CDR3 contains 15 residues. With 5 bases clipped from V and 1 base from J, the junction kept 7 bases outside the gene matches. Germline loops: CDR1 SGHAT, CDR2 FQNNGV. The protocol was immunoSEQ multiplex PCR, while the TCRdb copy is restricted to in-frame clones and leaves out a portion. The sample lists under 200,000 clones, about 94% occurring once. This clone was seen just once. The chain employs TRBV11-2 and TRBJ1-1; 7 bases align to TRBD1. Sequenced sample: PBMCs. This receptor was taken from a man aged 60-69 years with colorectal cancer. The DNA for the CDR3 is TGTGCCAGCAGCGGACAGGCCCTTAGGAACACTGAAGCTTTCTTT. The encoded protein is CASSGQALRNTEAFF.